The 5 T cell receptor beta chains below were found in one sample sequenced in a study of regulatory T cells in long-lasting Graves disease. The time point was: newly diagnosed GD, antithyroid drugs for less than 3 months. TCR sequences were obtained from RNA taken from PBMCs. Investigators prepared the TCR beta libraries by applying iRepertoire HTBI primers and Arm-PCR of CDR3 regions. In TCRdb, the multiplex PCR reads were re-called with MiXCR into one record per CDR3 protein. There are a few hundred thousand distinct CDR3 sequences in the sample; approximately 16% occur only once, and approximately 8% lies in the top ten. Another study also made use of these data, one on T cells in Graves' hyperthyroidism and ophthalmopathy.

The specimen was peripheral blood mononuclear cells (PBMCs), collected at new diagnosis, from a patient treated with antithyroid drugs. The receptors derive from a woman between 40 and 50 years old with Graves disease.

V is TRBV7-3 and J is TRBJ2-1, with TRBD2 matching over 15 bases. Germline-derived CDR1 and CDR2 are SGHTA and FQGTGA. Trimming removed 4 bases from V and 8 bases from J; junction bases left unmatched: 9. CDR3 size: 17 residues. Here the CDR3 reads CASSSDGTSGRRDEQFF. In nucleotides, the CDR3 is TGTGCCAGCAGCTCAGACGGGACTAGCGGGAGGAGAGATGAGCAGTTCTTC.

The chain carries TRBV5-6 and TRBJ2-2; 16 bases are a match to TRBD2. The CDR3 is made up of 17 amino acids. Germline CDR1 reads SGHDT; CDR2 reads YYEEEE. V shed 4 bases, J shed 3 bases, and the junction held 3 bases outside the gene matches. CDR3 DNA: TGTGCCAGCAGCAAGGGGACTAGCGGGAGGGACACCGGGGAGCTGTTTTTT. It encodes CASSKGTSGRDTGELFF. Based on the CDR3 plus reference TRBV5-6 and TRBJ2-2, the full variable domain is DAGVTQSPTHLIKTRGQQVTLRCSPKSGHDTVSWYQQALGQGPQFIFQYYEEEERQRGNFPDRFSGHQFPNYSSELNVNALLLGDSALYLCASSKGTSGRDTGELFFGEGSRLTVL.

Turning to this clonotype: A much larger clone differs from this one at a single base, so this may be a read error. The chain carries TRBV6-1 and TRBJ1-6; TRBD1 is a possible D gene (6 bases). The CDR3 contains 16 residues. Per germline, CDR1 MNHNS and CDR2 SASEGT. CDR3 in amino acids: CASRPPGDTTPEPPHF. CDR3 nucleotide sequence: TGTGCCAGCAGGCCCCCGGGGGACACGACGCCAGAACCCCCCCACTTT.

This clonotype was detected many times. The J gene is TRBJ1-1, the V gene TRBV5-1; D is possibly TRBD1 (6 bases). Per the germline V gene, CDR1 is SGHRS and CDR2 is YFSETQ. The CDR3 contains 13 residues. Deletions cut 0 bases from V and 11 bases from J, with 14 bases between. This CDR3 reads CASSLGGGFEAFF. The CDR3 nucleotides are TGCGCCAGCAGCTTGGGGGGGGGCTTTGAGGCTTTCTTT. Combining the CDR3 with reference TRBV5-1 and TRBJ1-1 gives the whole variable domain KAGVTQTPRYLIKTRGQQVTLSCSPISGHRSVSWYQQTPGQGLQFLFEYFSETQRNKGNFPGRFSGRQFSNSRSEMNVSTLELGDSALYLCASSLGGGFEAFFGQGTRLTVV.

The chain employs TRBV4-1 and TRBJ2-2; either TRBD1 or TRBD2 may fit D (5 bases each). CDR1 MGHRA and CDR2 YSYEKL come from the germline V gene. Deletions cut 4 bases from V and 0 bases from J, with 15 bases between. The CDR3 contains 17 residues. For the CDR3, the DNA is TGCGCCAGCAGCCCGGGACCACTTGGACCGAACACCGGGGAGCTGTTTTTT. Translating gives CASSPGPLGPNTGELFF.